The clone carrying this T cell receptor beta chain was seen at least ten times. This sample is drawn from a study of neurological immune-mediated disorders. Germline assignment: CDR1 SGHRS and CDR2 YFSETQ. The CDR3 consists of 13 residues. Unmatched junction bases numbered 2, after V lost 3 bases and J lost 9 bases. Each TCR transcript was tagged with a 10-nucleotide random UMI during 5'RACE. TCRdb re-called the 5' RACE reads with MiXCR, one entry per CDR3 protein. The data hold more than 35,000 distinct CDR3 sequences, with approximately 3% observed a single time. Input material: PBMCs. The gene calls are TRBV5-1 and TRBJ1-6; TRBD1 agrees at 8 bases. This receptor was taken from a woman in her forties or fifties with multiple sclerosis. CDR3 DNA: TGCGCCAGCAGCTACGGACAGGGTTCACCCCTCCACTTT. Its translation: CASSYGQGSPLHF. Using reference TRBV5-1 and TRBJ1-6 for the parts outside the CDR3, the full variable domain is KAGVTQTPRYLIKTRGQQVTLSCSPISGHRSVSWYQQTPGQGLQFLFEYFSETQRNKGNFPGRFSGRQFSNSRSEMNVSTLELGDSALYLCASSYGQGSPLHFGNGTRLTVT.